This is a list of T cell receptor beta chains from one sample in a study of cytomegalovirus exposure and HLA in healthy donors. This table comes from immunoSEQ multiplex PCR, and its TCRdb copy is limited to in-frame clones, with some not included. The data contain nearly 110,000 clones, 81% of them singletons. Sequencing was performed on PBMCs. These receptors originate from a man between 25 and 39 years old in good health and CMV-seronegative. CDR3s include the opening cysteine and the closing phenylalanine or tryptophan. D genes are given only for firm matches. Clone size, where shown, is once, few, many, or a class for clones that have expanded.

>.|TRBV11-3|TRBJ2-2|.
CASSLETGTGELFF
TGTGCCAGCAGCTTAGAAACGGGAACCGGGGAGCTGTTTTTT
>TRBD2|TRBV5-4|TRBJ2-7|.
CASSRTSGRAGEQYF
TGTGCCAGCAGCCGGACTAGCGGGAGGGCGGGGGAGCAGTACTTC
>.|TRBV9|TRBJ2-7|.
CASSGRGSNYEQYF
TGTGCCAGCAGCGGTAGGGGCAGTAACTACGAGCAGTACTTC
>.|TRBV6-1|TRBJ1-2|.
CASSDWGHDYGYTF
TGTGCCAGCAGTGATTGGGGGCACGACTATGGCTACACCTTC
>TRBD1|TRBV30|TRBJ2-7|.
CAWNRGTSSYEQYF
TGTGCCTGGAACAGGGGCACGAGCTCCTACGAGCAGTACTTC
>TRBD1|TRBV5-4|TRBJ1-6|.
CASSSAPAGTGNSPLHF
TGTGCCAGCAGCTCCGCTCCGGCCGGGACAGGGAATTCACCCCTCCACTTT
>.|TRBV7-3|TRBJ1-1|few
CASSDTTVQGAFF
TGTGCCAGCAGCGATACGACAGTTCAGGGAGCTTTCTTT
>.|TRBV7-6|TRBJ1-4|.
CASSSPMGLTNEKLFF
TGTGCCAGCAGCTCCCCGATGGGGCTAACTAATGAAAAACTGTTTTTT
>TRBD2|TRBV6-4|TRBJ2-1|many
CASSDTSGGANEQFF
TGTGCCAGCAGTGACACTAGCGGGGGGGCCAATGAGCAGTTCTTC
>.|TRBV5-1|TRBJ1-5|.
CASSLGPGNQPQHF
TGCGCCAGCAGCTTGGGGCCAGGGAATCAGCCCCAGCATTTT
>.|TRBV7-8|TRBJ1-5|.
CASSLGRRANQPQHF
TGTGCCAGCAGCTTAGGCCGCAGGGCCAATCAGCCCCAGCATTTT
>.|TRBV6-1|TRBJ1-6|.
CASRRQDNSPLHF
TGTGCCAGCAGACGACAGGATAATTCACCCCTCCACTTT